This T cell receptor beta chain appears in the sequencing data of a study of cytomegalovirus exposure and HLA in healthy donors. Study-wide results and limits: TRBV6-2, TRBV6-3 and some other V segments were excluded as indistinguishable. Presence/absence analyses treated sequencing depth as roughly uniform across donors. Accounts indicate the classifier identified cytomegalovirus status with strong specificity and sensitivity. Highly shared sequence variants in one cluster were likely a sequencing artifact.

It was with 60 Vbeta and 13 Jbeta primers that the PCR ran. Generated by immunoSEQ multiplex PCR, the TCRdb table keeps only in-frame clones and is missing some. There are about 130,000 clones in the sample; about 75% occur only once, and around 7% lies in the top ten. As concerns this clone: Its antigen is not known.

Losses at the gene ends were 4 bases for V and 1 base for J; bases not matched to a gene: 4. Germline assignment: CDR1 SGHRS and CDR2 YFSETQ. The CDR3 is 14 residues long. The V call is TRBV5-1, the J call TRBJ2-5; 7 nucleotides agree with TRBD1. The sequence was collected from a young man in good health and CMV-seronegative. Sequenced: PBMCs. In DNA form, the CDR3 reads TGCGCCAGCAGCCCGACAGGGATCCAAGAGACCCAGTACTTC. Protein: CASSPTGIQETQYF.